This TCR beta chain stems from a study of vaccination and CD4 T cells after COVID-19. Looking at the study overall: The peptides that stimulated the cells were overlapping spike peptides from SARS-CoV-2, HCoV-NL63, HCoV-OC43 and HCoV-229E.

Sequencing of DNA taken from cultured CD4+ T cells relied on the Oncomine TCR Beta short-read assay. MiXCR was run by TCRdb on the PCR reads, yielding one entry per CDR3 protein. Here the sample spans around 19,000 distinct CDR3 sequences, about three fifths being singletons. Germline assignment: CDR1 MNHNS and CDR2 SASEGT. The CDR3 has 16 residues. The ends were cut back, 7 bases at V and 3 bases at J, with 20 bases in the middle. Treatment noted: approximately 11-day PBMC culture with coronavirus spike peptide pools or control peptides (ViraFEST assay). General study results and limits: Among those convalescent, a median roughly 90% of reactive clones emerged solely post-vaccination.

This clonotype was observed a few times. Antigen specificity is unknown. Source material: CD4+ T cells from blood, cultured in vitro. This chain connects TRBV6-1 to TRBJ2-3; D gene unclear. This clonotype originated in a human donor who had recovered from COVID-19. CDR3 DNA: TGTGCCAGCAAGGTACACTCCTCCCTTGGAACAGATACGCAGTATTTT. This encodes CASKVHSSLGTDTQYF.